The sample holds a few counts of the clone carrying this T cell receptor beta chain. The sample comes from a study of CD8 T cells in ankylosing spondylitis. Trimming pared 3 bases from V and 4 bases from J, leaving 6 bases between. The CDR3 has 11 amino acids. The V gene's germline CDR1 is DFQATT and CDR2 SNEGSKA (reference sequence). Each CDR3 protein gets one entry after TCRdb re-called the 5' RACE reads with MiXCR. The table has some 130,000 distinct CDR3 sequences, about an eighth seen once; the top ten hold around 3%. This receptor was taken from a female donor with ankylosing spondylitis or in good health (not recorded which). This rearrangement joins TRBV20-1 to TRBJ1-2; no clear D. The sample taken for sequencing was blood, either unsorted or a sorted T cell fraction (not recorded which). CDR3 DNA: TGCAGTGCTAGCGACCTCTATGGCTACACCTTC. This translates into CSASDLYGYTF.